This T cell receptor (beta chain) comes out of a study of blood T cell repertoires in COVID-19. The table lists this clone with a count of one. Trimming stripped 8 bases from V and 4 bases from J, with 9 bases between. CDR1 is SGHTA and CDR2 is FQGNSA in the germline V gene. There are 11 residues in the CDR3. Sequenced by immunoSEQ multiplex PCR; TCRdb stores in-frame clones only, minus some. The sample yields around 23,000 clones, about 88% seen once. The clonotype comes from a human donor in a cohort sampled during active COVID-19. The J gene is TRBJ2-7, the V gene TRBV7-2, with a possible D match to TRBD1 (6 bases). The sequencing input was peripheral blood. The CDR3 spells CASSGVYEQYF. The DNA of the CDR3 is TGTGCCAGCTCAGGGGTTTACGAGCAGTACTTC.